The TCR beta chain described here comes from a study of T cells after yellow fever vaccination. Study-level findings and limits: Among all clonotypes, a small share was observed in both CD4 and CD8 compartments. Though weaker, the secondary response peaked faster, on day 5 versus 15.

5'RACE template switching added a universal primer site and UMIs to TCR cDNA. MiXCR, run by TCRdb on the 5' RACE reads, gives a single entry per CDR3 protein. This table has 300,000 to 450,000 distinct CDR3 sequences, approximately 8% appearing once. CDR1 and CDR2 from the germline V gene are MNHNY and SVGAGI (reference sequence). The CDR3 is 10 amino acids. This clonotype was seen only a few times. The antigen remains unidentified. Sample: PBMCs, taken about 41 days after the first yellow fever vaccination. The clonotype comes from a man in his late teens or twenties who received the YFV17D yellow fever vaccine. This chain connects TRBV6-6 to TRBJ2-7, with 9 bases aligning to TRBD2. The CDR3 DNA sequence: TGTGCCAGCAGACCTCTAGCGGGGCGCGTC. Encoded protein: CASRPLAGRV.